This is a list of T cell receptor beta chains from one sample in a study of blood T cells in healthy people across ages. TCRdb re-called the 5' RACE reads through MiXCR, storing one row per CDR3 protein. The data show around 1,800,000 distinct CDR3 sequences, approximately 40% seen once. Sequencing used blood. These receptors all come from a human donor in good health. Both conserved end residues are part of each CDR3. Each record gives: J gene, V gene, clone size, D gene, CDR3 protein, CDR3 DNA. The D gene is left open where the match is weak. Rows may omit the clone size; those that give it use once, few, many or a size class.

>TRBJ2-3|TRBV4-3|few|-
CASSQLPDADTQYF
TGCGCCAGCAGCCAACTACCGGACGCAGATACGCAGTATTTT
>TRBJ1-2|TRBV29-1|-|-
CSVDCAYTF
TGCAGCGTTGACTGCGCCTACACCTTC
>TRBJ1-6|TRBV6-6|few|-
CASSSPGRPNSPLHF
TGTGCCAGCAGTTCGCCGGGCAGACCTAATTCACCCCTCCACTTT
>TRBJ1-2|TRBV7-2|-|-
CASTPGQTYLEGYTF
TGTGCCAGCACCCCCGGTCAGACGTATTTGGAGGGCTACACCTTC
>TRBJ1-2|TRBV12-3/TRBV12-4|few|TRBD1
CASSFRGTHYGYTF
TGTGCCAGCAGTTTCAGGGGGACACACTATGGCTACACCTTC
>TRBJ2-7|TRBV5-1|-|-
CASSKPGDLTYEQYF
TGCGCCAGCAGCAAGCCAGGGGACTTGACCTACGAGCAGTACTTC
>TRBJ1-5|TRBV29-1|-|-
CSVGNLNQPQHF
TGCAGCGTTGGTAATCTTAATCAGCCCCAGCATTTT
>TRBJ1-2|TRBV29-1|once|-
CSVERAGTPFYGYTF
TGCAGCGTTGAAAGGGCCGGGACACCTTTCTATGGCTACACCTTC
>TRBJ2-7|TRBV2|-|TRBD1
CASSRGQGDSYEQYF
TGTGCCAGCAGCCGAGGACAGGGAGATTCCTACGAGCAGTACTTC
>TRBJ2-7|TRBV20-1|-|TRBD1
CSAFRDRGSEQYF
TGCAGTGCATTCCGGGACAGGGGATCCGAGCAGTACTTC
>TRBJ2-1|TRBV4-3|-|-
CASSQDRGSGPFNEQFF
TGCGCCAGCAGCCAAGATAGAGGTAGTGGGCCGTTCAATGAGCAGTTCTTC
>TRBJ2-1|TRBV20-1|-|-
CSARVLRRPYNEQFF
TGCAGTGCTAGGGTCCTTAGAAGGCCCTACAATGAGCAGTTCTTC
>TRBJ1-5|TRBV20-1|-|-
CSARDFTGNQPQHF
TGCAGTGCTAGAGATTTTACAGGAAATCAGCCCCAGCATTTT
>TRBJ1-2|TRBV30|-|-
CAWIGGRVQAPLYGYTF
TGTGCCTGGATAGGTGGGCGAGTACAAGCCCCCCTCTATGGCTACACCTTC
>TRBJ1-6|TRBV14|-|-
CASSQGELRNLHF
TGTGCCAGCAGCCAAGGGGAACTCCGTAACCTCCACTTT
>TRBJ2-7|TRBV12-3/TRBV12-4|many|TRBD1
CASSAGTEVSYEQYF
TGTGCCAGCAGTGCCGGGACAGAGGTCTCCTACGAGCAGTACTTC
>TRBJ2-5|TRBV2|few|-
CASSAGYQETQYF
TGTGCCAGCTCTGCGGGGTACCAAGAGACCCAGTACTTC
>TRBJ2-6|TRBV3-1|-|-
CASSPLLLQAGANVLTF
TGTGCCAGCAGCCCATTACTATTACAGGCTGGGGCCAACGTCCTGACTTTC
>TRBJ1-4|TRBV20-1|few|-
CSATRVSGDEKLFF
TGCAGTGCCACCAGGGTTTCAGGAGATGAAAAACTGTTTTTT
>TRBJ2-7|TRBV4-3|many|-
CASSPYEGGYEQYF
TGCGCCAGCAGCCCGTATGAGGGTGGCTACGAGCAGTACTTC
>TRBJ2-7|TRBV6-5|-|TRBD2
CASSYVGGGNYEQYF
TGTGCCAGCAGTTATGTGGGCGGGGGGAACTACGAGCAGTACTTC
>TRBJ2-7|TRBV4-3|many|-
CASSQGRGYPYEQYF
TGCGCCAGCAGCCAAGGACGAGGGTACCCCTACGAGCAGTACTTC
>TRBJ2-3|TRBV12-3/TRBV12-4|few|TRBD2
CASSPGLAGGVDTQYF
TGTGCCAGCAGCCCCGGACTAGCGGGGGGGGTGGATACGCAGTATTTT
>TRBJ2-7|TRBV20-1|-|-
CSADDFQGSGLGQYF
TGCAGTGCTGACGATTTCCAGGGGTCTGGTTTAGGGCAGTACTTC
>TRBJ2-1|TRBV29-1|few|TRBD2
CSVEPAGGINEQFF
TGCAGCGTTGAACCAGCGGGGGGGATCAATGAGCAGTTCTTC
>TRBJ1-1|TRBV29-1|-|-
CSASGQVNTEAFF
TGCAGCGCATCGGGACAAGTGAACACTGAAGCTTTCTTT
>TRBJ2-1|TRBV9|-|TRBD1
CASSGQGSTYNEQFF
TGTGCCAGCAGCGGACAGGGGTCCACCTACAATGAGCAGTTCTTC
>TRBJ2-5|TRBV29-1|-|-
CSVRQAGYQETQYF
TGCAGCGTTCGTCAGGCAGGGTATCAAGAGACCCAGTACTTC
>TRBJ2-2|TRBV4-3|-|-
CASSHNRATNTGELFF
TGCGCCAGCAGCCACAACAGGGCTACGAACACCGGGGAGCTGTTTTTT
>TRBJ2-1|TRBV4-2|-|-
CASSQVARDFDSYNEQFF
TGTGCCAGCAGCCAAGTAGCCCGGGACTTCGATTCCTACAATGAGCAGTTCTTC
>TRBJ2-7|TRBV12-3/TRBV12-4|-|-
CASSLMGGMSYEQYF
TGTGCCAGCAGTTTGATGGGAGGCATGTCCTACGAGCAGTACTTC
>TRBJ1-1|TRBV6-1|-|-
CASSGWRTEAFF
TGTGCCAGCAGTGGATGGCGGACTGAAGCTTTCTTT
>TRBJ1-2|TRBV4-3|-|TRBD1
CASSQTGTGALRGYTF
TGCGCCAGCAGCCAAACCGGGACAGGAGCCCTTAGGGGCTACACCTTC
>TRBJ1-2|TRBV2|-|TRBD1
CASSGQGPIIQDGYTF
TGTGCCAGCAGTGGACAGGGCCCCATCATACAGGATGGCTACACCTTC
>TRBJ1-5|TRBV24-1|-|-
CATSDPGTESNQPQHF
TGTGCCACCAGTGATCCCGGGACGGAGAGCAATCAGCCCCAGCATTTT
>TRBJ1-1|TRBV9|-|TRBD1
CASSVGGQGGKAFF
TGTGCCAGCAGCGTAGGGGGACAGGGAGGCAAAGCTTTCTTT
>TRBJ1-4|TRBV7-2|-|-
CASSLVRELGEKLFF
TGTGCCAGCAGCTTAGTAAGGGAATTGGGTGAAAAACTGTTTTTT